This T cell receptor beta chain is from a study of blood T cell repertoires in COVID-19. Study as a whole: Collection of acute and convalescent COVID-19 samples took place in the United States, Italy and Spain. Sources were T cells, B-cell-depleted T cells, or PBMCs; the material itself was cDNA or gDNA.

The CDR3 spans 11 residues. Trimming removed 5 bases from V and 7 bases from J, with 9 bases in between. Germline values: CDR1 SGHTA, CDR2 FQGNSA. The table came from immunoSEQ multiplex PCR; TCRdb's copy has only in-frame clones and leaves some out. The repertoire holds about 220,000 clones, with roughly 76% as singletons. The rearrangement joins TRBV7-2 to TRBJ2-7; D gene unclear. The receptor's source is a human donor in a cohort sampled during active COVID-19. The sequenced material came from peripheral blood. This chain's CDR3 is CASSLLREQYF. In DNA form, the CDR3 reads TGTGCCAGCAGCCTTCTACGTGAGCAGTACTTC.